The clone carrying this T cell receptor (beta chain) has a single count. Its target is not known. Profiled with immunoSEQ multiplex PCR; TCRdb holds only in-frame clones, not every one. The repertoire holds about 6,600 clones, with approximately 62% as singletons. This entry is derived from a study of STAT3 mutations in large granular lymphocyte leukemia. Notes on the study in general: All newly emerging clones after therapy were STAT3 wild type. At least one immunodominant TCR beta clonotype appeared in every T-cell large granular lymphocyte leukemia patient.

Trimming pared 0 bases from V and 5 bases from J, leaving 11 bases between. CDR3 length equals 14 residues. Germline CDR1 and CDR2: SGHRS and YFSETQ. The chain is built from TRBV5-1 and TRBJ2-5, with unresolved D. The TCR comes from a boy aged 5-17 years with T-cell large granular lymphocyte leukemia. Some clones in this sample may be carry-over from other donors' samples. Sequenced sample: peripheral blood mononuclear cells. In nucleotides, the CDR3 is TGCGCCAGCAGCTTGGGAGGACGGTTGGAGACCCAGTACTTC. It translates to CASSLGGRLETQYF.